This TCR beta chain was captured in a study of blood T cell repertoires in COVID-19. V dropped 0 bases and J dropped 5; count of bases not matched to a gene: 4. This CDR3 comprises 15 residues. Germline CDR1 LNHDA, CDR2 SQIVND (reference sequence). The repertoire was sequenced with immunoSEQ multiplex PCR; TCRdb's copy has only in-frame clones and lacks some. The data hold 200,000 to 250,000 clones, with 65% to 90% observed a single time. The chain couples TRBV19 to TRBJ2-1; 7 nucleotides align to TRBD2. The sequence was collected from a woman aged 45-60 years with acute COVID-19. Sequencing was carried out using PBMCs or T cells enriched from blood (not recorded which). CDR3 amino acids: CASSIEGGAHNEQFF. The CDR3, as DNA: TGTGCCAGTAGTATAGAGGGAGGGGCACACAATGAGCAGTTCTTC.